Listed below are T cell receptor beta chains from one sample, sequenced in a study of blood T cell repertoires in COVID-19. Only in-frame clones appear in the TCRdb table, and some are missing; sequencing was by immunoSEQ multiplex PCR. The table has about 320,000 clones, roughly 86% seen once; the top ten hold 11%. Sequenced material: peripheral blood. Receptors originate from a woman aged 25 to 45 with COVID-19, enrolled during active disease. Each CDR3 is given with its conserved first and last residue. The order of the fields is V gene, clone size, J gene, D gene, CDR3 DNA, CDR3 protein. A D gene is named only where the DNA matches it firmly. Expanded clones are given a class, and other clones once, few, many or no size at all.

v_gene: TRBV5-6; abundance: NA; j_gene: TRBJ1-6; d_gene: NA; CDR3nt: TGTGCCAGCAGCTTGTCGGTATCCCTTTATAATTCACCCCTCCACTTT; CDR3aa: CASSLSVSLYNSPLHF
v_gene: TRBV19; abundance: NA; j_gene: TRBJ2-2; d_gene: NA; CDR3nt: TGTGCCAGTAATGCGTACGGCGGGGAGCTGTTTTTT; CDR3aa: CASNAYGGELFF
v_gene: TRBV29-1; abundance: NA; j_gene: TRBJ1-2; d_gene: TRBD1; CDR3nt: TGCAGCGTTGAGGACAGGGAAGGAAATGGCTACACCTTC; CDR3aa: CSVEDREGNGYTF
v_gene: TRBV19; abundance: NA; j_gene: TRBJ1-2; d_gene: NA; CDR3nt: TGTGCCAGTAGCCGCCGAGGTATTAACTATGGCTACACCTTC; CDR3aa: CASSRRGINYGYTF
v_gene: TRBV10-2; abundance: NA; j_gene: TRBJ1-2; d_gene: NA; CDR3nt: TGCGCCAGCAGTTCGAGACTGAAAGGCTACACCTTC; CDR3aa: CASSSRLKGYTF
v_gene: TRBV15; abundance: once; j_gene: TRBJ1-4; d_gene: NA; CDR3nt: TGTGCCACCAGCAAGTACAGAGCAACTAATGAAAAACTGTTTTTT; CDR3aa: CATSKYRATNEKLFF
v_gene: TRBV7-9; abundance: NA; j_gene: TRBJ2-3; d_gene: NA; CDR3nt: TGTGCCAGCGGGGACGGAGGGGATACGCAGTATTTT; CDR3aa: CASGDGGDTQYF
v_gene: TRBV19; abundance: NA; j_gene: TRBJ1-1; d_gene: TRBD1; CDR3nt: TGTGCCAGTAGTATGGGACAGGGGAGGGACACTGAAGCTTTCTTT; CDR3aa: CASSMGQGRDTEAFF
v_gene: TRBV7-9; abundance: once; j_gene: TRBJ2-2; d_gene: TRBD1; CDR3nt: TGTGCCAGCAGCTTGCCTCTGACAGGGAACGGGGAGCTGTTTTTT; CDR3aa: CASSLPLTGNGELFF
v_gene: TRBV19; abundance: NA; j_gene: TRBJ2-2; d_gene: NA; CDR3nt: TGTGCCAGCCGTCCGGGAACTATCACGAACACCGGGGAGCTGTTTTTT; CDR3aa: CASRPGTITNTGELFF
v_gene: TRBV4-2; abundance: once; j_gene: TRBJ2-1; d_gene: TRBD2; CDR3nt: TGTGCCAGCAGCCAAGATGCGGGGGGCCCGAATGAGCAGTTCTTC; CDR3aa: CASSQDAGGPNEQFF
v_gene: TRBV5-1; abundance: few; j_gene: TRBJ1-1; d_gene: NA; CDR3nt: TGCGCCAGCAGGAACGAGGCTGCGGGGACTGAAGCTTTCTTT; CDR3aa: CASRNEAAGTEAFF
v_gene: TRBV6-1; abundance: NA; j_gene: TRBJ2-7; d_gene: NA; CDR3nt: TGTGCCAGCAGTGAACCTCCTCGTAGCTCCTACGAGCAGTACTTC; CDR3aa: CASSEPPRSSYEQYF
v_gene: TRBV28; abundance: NA; j_gene: TRBJ1-5; d_gene: TRBD1; CDR3nt: TGTGCCAGCGAACCGGGACAGATTAGCAATCAGCCCCAGCATTTT; CDR3aa: CASEPGQISNQPQHF
v_gene: TRBV19; abundance: NA; j_gene: TRBJ2-2; d_gene: TRBD2; CDR3nt: TGTGCCAGTAGTATAGCCGGGTGGCGGGGGGCGAACACCGGGGAGCTGTTTTTT; CDR3aa: CASSIAGWRGANTGELFF
v_gene: TRBV7-2; abundance: NA; j_gene: TRBJ2-7; d_gene: NA; CDR3nt: TGTGCCAGCAGCCTAGTCCCCTGGCAGGGAAAAACCTACGAGCAGTACTTC; CDR3aa: CASSLVPWQGKTYEQYF
v_gene: TRBV11-2; abundance: NA; j_gene: TRBJ1-1; d_gene: TRBD1; CDR3nt: TGTGCCAGCAGCTTAGATCCAGGGGGCGCGTCGTCTGAAGCTTTCTTT; CDR3aa: CASSLDPGGASSEAFF
v_gene: TRBV5-1; abundance: NA; j_gene: TRBJ1-6; d_gene: NA; CDR3nt: TGCGCCAGCAGCCCGAGAACCGGGGTGGACTCACCCCTCCACTTT; CDR3aa: CASSPRTGVDSPLHF
v_gene: TRBV27; abundance: NA; j_gene: TRBJ2-3; d_gene: TRBD1; CDR3nt: TGTGCCAGCTCGACAGGGGGCCCCACAGATACGCAGTATTTT; CDR3aa: CASSTGGPTDTQYF
v_gene: TRBV6-5; abundance: NA; j_gene: TRBJ1-2; d_gene: NA; CDR3nt: TGTGCCAGCAGTTACTGGCGGGGTGGCTACACCTTC; CDR3aa: CASSYWRGGYTF
v_gene: TRBV7-8; abundance: NA; j_gene: TRBJ1-1; d_gene: TRBD1; CDR3nt: TGTGCCAGCAGCTTATTACCGAATCCGGGACAGGGGATTGAAACTGAAGCTTTCTTT; CDR3aa: CASSLLPNPGQGIETEAFF
v_gene: TRBV19; abundance: NA; j_gene: TRBJ1-2; d_gene: NA; CDR3nt: TGTGCCAGTAGTCAACGAGCCTCTCGACAGGACTATGGCTACACCTTC; CDR3aa: CASSQRASRQDYGYTF